A single sample is the source of the 25 T cell receptor beta chains below, sequenced in a study of cytomegalovirus exposure and HLA in healthy donors. Use of 60 Vbeta and 13 Jbeta primers characterized the PCR. Measured with immunoSEQ multiplex PCR; TCRdb has only the in-frame clones, and not every one. The sample yields around 94,000 clones, around 77% seen once. The sample consisted of PBMCs. These receptors all come from a woman aged 55-70 years in good health and CMV-seropositive.

This chain links TRBV29-1 with TRBJ2-1, with 7 positions matching TRBD2. Germline-derived CDR1 and CDR2 are SQVTM and ANQGSEA. The CDR3 length is 14 residues. The V gene end was trimmed by 3 bases and the J gene end by 7 bases; junction bases not matched to a gene: 9. CDR3 residues: CSVDATSSRNEQFF. The CDR3 DNA reads as TGCAGCGTTGACGCGACTAGCAGTAGGAATGAGCAGTTCTTC.

The CDR3, as DNA: TGTGCCAGCAGTCCGGGACTAGCGGGAGGGCTAAGCTCCTACGAGCAGTACTTC. This encodes CASSPGLAGGLSSYEQYF. The J gene is TRBJ2-7, the V gene TRBV28, with 16 bases fitting TRBD2. CDR3 length: 18 residues. Per the germline V gene, CDR1 is MDHEN and CDR2 is SYDVKM. V lost 5 bases, J lost 0 bases, and 7 bases stayed unmatched.

The chain has TRBV7-9 and TRBJ2-1; no clear D. CDR3 length: 17 amino acids. V was pared by 0 bases and J by 5 bases, with 17 bases between. Germline V gives CDR1 SEHNR, CDR2 FQNEAQ (reference sequence). The CDR3 here is CASSLAISDVRDNEQFF. The CDR3 DNA sequence: TGTGCCAGCAGCTTAGCAATCTCGGATGTACGGGACAATGAGCAGTTCTTC.

The gene calls are TRBV5-1 and TRBJ2-1; D is possibly TRBD1 (6 bases). The CDR3 is made up of 15 amino acids. The V and J ends lost 2 bases and 5 bases respectively, with 14 bases between them. The germline CDR1 and CDR2 sequences are SGHRS and YFSETQ. For the CDR3, the DNA is TGCGCCAGCAGCTTAGGGATCCGGGACAACAATGAGCAGTTCTTC. This gives the protein CASSLGIRDNNEQFF.

This clone has more than one count but fewer than ten. The chain employs TRBV19 and TRBJ2-7; 11 nucleotides align to TRBD1. This CDR3 is 14 amino acids long. The V gene's germline CDR1 is LNHDA and CDR2 SQIVND (reference sequence). With 5 bases clipped from V and 3 bases from J, the junction kept 3 bases outside the gene matches. CDR3 residues: CASSVGTGGYEQYF. CDR3 DNA: TGTGCCAGTAGTGTTGGGACAGGGGGCTACGAGCAGTACTTC.

V and J are TRBV5-1 and TRBJ1-2; 9 bases align to TRBD1. This CDR3 has 14 residues. In germline, CDR1 is SGHRS, CDR2 YFSETQ. V was clipped by 4 bases and J by 4 bases; unmatched bases: 5. The CDR3 spells CASSETTGGYGYTF. DNA of the CDR3: TGCGCCAGCAGCGAAACGACAGGGGGCTATGGCTACACCTTC. Variable domain in full (rest from reference TRBV5-1 and TRBJ1-2): KAGVTQTPRYLIKTRGQQVTLSCSPISGHRSVSWYQQTPGQGLQFLFEYFSETQRNKGNFPGRFSGRQFSNSRSEMNVSTLELGDSALYLCASSETTGGYGYTFGSGTRLTVV.

The chain recombines TRBV10-3 with TRBJ2-7; TRBD2 aligns across 10 bases. The CDR3 totals 14 residues. Trimming took 3 bases from V and 3 from J; bases not matched to a gene: 2. Germline V CDR1 and CDR2: ENHRY, SYGVKD. The CDR3 DNA reads TGTGCCATCAGTGACCTAGCGGGAGTCTACGAGCAGTACTTC. Its translation: CAISDLAGVYEQYF.

Comments on this clone: Other DNA sequences of this sample code for an identical CDR3. The V gene is TRBV7-9, the J gene TRBJ1-2; D gene uncertain. The CDR3 runs 13 residues. From germline, CDR1 is SEHNR and CDR2 FQNEAQ (reference sequence). The V end lost 5 bases, the J end lost 8 bases, and 15 bases lay between the germline ends. The CDR3 nucleotides are TGTGCCAGCAGCCCCACCGGGCGCGGGGGCTACACCTTC. Translated: CASSPTGRGGYTF.

V gene TRBV5-4 combines with J gene TRBJ1-1; D possibly corresponds to TRBD1 (5 bases). V was pared by 10 bases and J by 2 bases, with 18 bases between. This CDR3 contains 14 residues. Looked up from germline, CDR1 is SGHNT and CDR2 is YYREEE (reference sequence). The DNA of the CDR3 is TGTGCCGGCACCATACTCACAGGAAACACTGAAGCTTTCTTT. It yields the protein CAGTILTGNTEAFF.

A single count supports this clone. J is TRBJ1-1 and V is TRBV27, with D unclear. Germline loops: CDR1 MNHEY, CDR2 SMNVEV (reference sequence). Trimming left V 2 bases short and J 3 bases short, with 19 bases between. The CDR3 totals 17 residues. For the CDR3, the DNA is TGTGCCAGCAGTTTAGGAGCGCGTCGTGGTTTGGACACTGAAGCTTTCTTT. Translation gives CASSLGARRGLDTEAFF.

In this sample, this clone turned up a few times. The chain couples TRBV6-6 to TRBJ1-5, with 10 bases aligning to TRBD1. Germline V gene sequence: CDR1 MNHNY, CDR2 SVGAGI (reference sequence). This CDR3 has 15 residues. J was trimmed by 5 bases and V by 5 bases; bases with no gene match: 6. The CDR3 spells CASSRQGAKDQPQHF. CDR3 nucleotides: TGTGCCAGCAGTAGACAGGGGGCCAAAGATCAGCCCCAGCATTTT.

The rearrangement joins TRBV28 to TRBJ1-5; D is ambiguous. Deletions cut 3 bases from V and 7 bases from J, with 13 bases between. This CDR3 comprises 14 residues. Germline V gene sequence: CDR1 MDHEN, CDR2 SYDVKM. As DNA, the CDR3 is TGTGCCAGCAGTTTGGGCAGGAGGGAACAGCCCCAGCATTTT. This sequence encodes CASSLGRREQPQHF.

CDR3 nucleotides: TGTGCCAGTAGCCGGGGGGAGACCCCTGGAAACACCATATATTTT. It specifies CASSRGETPGNTIYF. The rearrangement uses TRBV19 and TRBJ1-3; TRBD1 is a possible D gene (5 bases). Germline CDR1 is LNHDA and CDR2 is SQIVND (reference sequence). The CDR3 is made up of 15 amino acids. Deletions cut 6 bases from V and 2 bases from J, with 14 bases between.

The chain uses TRBV5-1 and TRBJ1-1; D not certain. Trimming shortened V by 3 bases and J by 5 bases, and 11 bases separated the two germline ends. The germline CDR1 and CDR2 sequences are SGHRS and YFSETQ. This CDR3 region has 13 residues. CDR3 sequence (DNA): TGCGCCAGCAGCTCTTGGAGGGAGACTGAAGCTTTCTTT. Amino acid sequence: CASSSWRETEAFF.

The V gene is TRBV19, the J gene TRBJ1-5; 11 nucleotides align to TRBD1. CDR3 length equals 17 residues. The J segment lost 3 bases and the V segment lost 8 bases, leaving 12 bases of the junction unmatched. CDR1 LNHDA and CDR2 SQIVND come from the germline V gene (reference sequence). DNA of the CDR3: TGTGCCAGTTCGGACAGGGGGCGGAGAGGTTCCAATCAGCCCCAGCATTTT. Protein sequence: CASSDRGRRGSNQPQHF.

The chain uses TRBV30 and TRBJ1-4, with D tentatively TRBD1 (6 bases). The CDR3 sequence is 16 residues long. V lost 3 bases and J lost 4, with 18 bases in between. Germline V gene sequence: CDR1 GTSNPN, CDR2 SVGIG (reference sequence). As DNA, the CDR3 is TGTGCCTGGAGCGGGGGGGCTGGGGAGCTTAATGAAAAACTGTTTTTT. The encoded protein is CAWSGGAGELNEKLFF.

The V call is TRBV28, the J call TRBJ2-7; 8 bases fit TRBD1. Germline V gene sequence: CDR1 MDHEN, CDR2 SYDVKM. There are 13 residues in the CDR3. Trimming at V came to 9 bases and at J to 2 bases, leaving 6 bases not matched to a gene. The CDR3 sequence is CASRGQGTYEQYF. In DNA form, the CDR3 reads TGTGCCAGTAGAGGACAGGGAACCTACGAGCAGTACTTC.

This clone was observed a handful of times. V usage is TRBV7-9 and J usage is TRBJ2-7, with a weak D call TRBD1 (5 bases). The V end was cut by 5 bases, the J end by 0 bases, with 14 bases between. CDR1 is SEHNR, CDR2 FQNEAQ, per germline (reference sequence). The CDR3 runs 15 residues. CDR3 region: CASSQGGRSSYEQYF. The CDR3 region has the DNA TGTGCCAGCAGCCAGGGCGGCAGGAGCTCCTACGAGCAGTACTTC.

The chain couples TRBV10-3 to TRBJ1-1; D may be TRBD1 (5 bases). The CDR3 covers 12 residues. Germline CDR1 and CDR2: ENHRY and SYGVKD. The germline V and J ends were trimmed by 0 bases and 11 bases, with 10 bases remaining between them. The CDR3 coding sequence is TGTGCCATCAGTGAGTCGCAACAGGAGGCTTTCTTT. It yields the protein CAISESQQEAFF.

The chain links TRBV29-1 to TRBJ2-2; the match to TRBD1 covers 8 bases. Trimming took 5 bases from V and 5 from J; bases not matched to a gene: 10. The CDR3 covers 15 residues. Germline V lookup: CDR1 SQVTM, CDR2 ANQGSEA. CDR3 protein: CSVTDRDEGTGELFF. The CDR3 DNA is TGCAGCGTTACGGACAGGGACGAAGGAACCGGGGAGCTGTTTTTT.

This chain uses TRBV10-3 with TRBJ2-3, with D maybe TRBD2 (5 bases). Trimming left V 10 bases short and J 4 bases short, with 15 bases between. This CDR3 has 13 amino acids. Germline CDR1 ENHRY, CDR2 SYGVKD. CDR3 residues: CATGVRPADTQYF. The CDR3 coding sequence is TGTGCCACCGGGGTCCGACCGGCAGATACGCAGTATTTT.

V usage is TRBV30 and J usage is TRBJ2-5; weak D call: TRBD2 (5 bases). Germline values: CDR1 GTSNPN, CDR2 SVGIG (reference sequence). Deletions cut 1 base from V and 3 bases from J, with 9 bases between. This CDR3 contains 13 residues. CDR3 bases: TGTGCCTGGAGTGCGGGGTGGGAAGAGACCCAGTACTTC. This encodes CAWSAGWEETQYF.

Worth noting for this clone: Because the CDR3's place on the DNA is in doubt, the DNA is left out and the CDR3 is given as listed by TCRdb. The chain joins TRBV21-1 to TRBJ2-7; TRBD2 is the table's D call, not checked against the DNA. TRBV21-1 is a known pseudogene. 23 amino acids form the CDR3, both terminal residues included. The CDR3 loop reads CASSKSPGGDYVCRDSTPYEQYF.

A note on this clone: At the DNA level, this CDR3 is encoded by other sequences in the same sample as well. The rearrangement uses TRBV5-1 and TRBJ2-7, with 12 positions matching TRBD2. Germline V gives CDR1 SGHRS, CDR2 YFSETQ. Trimming at V came to 4 bases and at J to 4 bases, leaving 3 bases not matched to a gene. The CDR3 runs to 14 residues. The CDR3 loop reads CASSPGTSGYEQYF. In DNA form, the CDR3 reads TGCGCCAGCAGCCCAGGGACTAGCGGGTACGAGCAGTACTTC.

The chain carries TRBV11-2 and TRBJ2-7; TRBD2 is a possible D gene (5 bases). The germline gives CDR1 SGHAT, CDR2 FQNNGV. The CDR3 loop spans 13 amino acids. Trimming removed 0 bases at V and 9 bases at J, with 12 bases between. DNA of the CDR3: TGTGCCAGCAGCTTAGATGTTGTACGGGGGCAGTACTTC. Its translation is CASSLDVVRGQYF.